Each of the 11 T cell receptor beta chains below was sequenced from the same sample in a study of human T cells and chemical hapten exposure. Time point indicated: patch test 1, 2 weeks after DPC sensitization. Treatment noted: therapeutic diphenylcyclopropenone sensitization with weekly scalp DPC. Via MiXCR, TCRdb re-called the RACE reads, giving one row per CDR3 protein. The sample records 120,000 or so distinct CDR3 sequences, roughly 15% being singletons. Sequencing was performed on whole blood, taken in connection with sensitization to the hapten diphenylcyclopropenone (DPC). These receptors were obtained from a man between 18 and 29 years old with alopecia areata. Some clones in this sample may be carry-over from other donors' samples.

This sequence joins TRBV7-9 and TRBJ2-7, with D possibly TRBD1 on 5 matching bases. Between the trimmed V and J ends, which lost 5 bases and 9 bases, there was a span of 26 bases. The germline V gene encodes CDR1 SEHNR and CDR2 FQNEAQ (reference sequence). This CDR3 is 16 amino acids long. CDR3 in DNA: TGTGCCAGCAGCCCAGAAATCGCAGGGTTCCAAAGGGCGCAGTACTTC. Translation: CASSPEIAGFQRAQYF. Supplemented by reference TRBV7-9 and TRBJ2-7, the full variable domain reads DTGVSQNPRHKITKRGQNVTFRCDPISEHNRLYWYRQTLGQGPEFLTYFQNEAQLEKSRLLSDRFSAERPKGSFSTLEIQRTEQGDSAMYLCASSPEIAGFQRAQYFGPGTRLTVT.

The genes are TRBV10-3 and TRBJ2-7; D perhaps matches TRBD1 (6 bases). This CDR3 comprises 12 residues. Germline lookup yields CDR1 ENHRY and CDR2 SYGVKD. V lost 7 bases, J lost 0 bases, and 7 bases lay in between. The CDR3 sequence: CAIMDSSYEQYV. The CDR3 nucleotides are TGTGCCATCATGGACAGCTCCTACGAGCAGTACGTC.

This clonotype occurred a few times. The chain couples TRBV4-3 to TRBJ2-1, with D possibly being TRBD1 (5 bases). V gave up 5 bases and J gave up 8 bases, with 13 bases separating them. Germline V gene sequence: CDR1 LGHNA, CDR2 YSLEER. This CDR3 contains 13 residues. As DNA, the CDR3 is TGCGCCAGCAGCGAGTCAGGGTTGTATGAGCAGTTCTTC. This encodes CASSESGLYEQFF.

This clonotype was seen only a few times. The chain has TRBV7-2 and TRBJ1-1; perhaps TRBD1 as D (5 bases). V gave up 5 bases and J gave up 8 bases, with 15 bases separating them. This CDR3 is built from 13 residues. The germline CDR1 and CDR2 sequences are SGHTA and FQGNSA. CDR3 in amino acids: CASSRRVGEEAFF. The CDR3, as DNA: TGTGCCAGCAGCCGGCGGGTGGGGGAGGAAGCTTTCTTT.

This clonotype was counted at least ten times. The chain is built from TRBV7-9 and TRBJ2-3; D uncertain. The germline CDR1 and CDR2 sequences are SEHNR and FQNEAQ (reference sequence). The CDR3 totals 16 residues. Trimming stripped 8 bases from V and 0 bases from J, with 18 bases between. The CDR3 loop reads CASQTHWRSSTDTQYF. The CDR3 nucleotides read TGTGCCAGCCAAACCCACTGGCGCTCTAGCACAGATACGCAGTATTTT.

This clonotype was counted a few times. The chain couples TRBV4-3 to TRBJ1-4; D is perhaps TRBD1 (5 bases). Germline V gene sequence: CDR1 LGHNA, CDR2 YSLEER. CDR3 length: 15 residues. The V end lost 1 base, the J end lost 4 bases, and 10 bases lay between the germline ends. CDR3 region: CASSQVGAINEKLFF. The CDR3 DNA sequence: TGCGCCAGCAGCCAAGTCGGGGCAATTAATGAAAAACTGTTTTTT.

The chain recombines TRBV5-1 with TRBJ2-1; tentatively, D is TRBD1 (5 bases). In germline, CDR1 is SGHRS, CDR2 YFSETQ. V shed 5 bases and J shed 5 bases, with 17 bases lying between them. This CDR3 is 15 amino acids long. The CDR3, as DNA: TGCGCCAGCAGACAGGACCCCTCTGCGGACAATGAGCAGTTCTTC. Translating gives CASRQDPSADNEQFF. The full variable domain, with the rest looked up from reference TRBV5-1 and TRBJ2-1, is KAGVTQTPRYLIKTRGQQVTLSCSPISGHRSVSWYQQTPGQGLQFLFEYFSETQRNKGNFPGRFSGRQFSNSRSEMNVSTLELGDSALYLCASRQDPSADNEQFFGPGTRLTVL.

This clonotype occurred a few times. V gene TRBV7-9 combines with J gene TRBJ2-5; possibly TRBD1 or TRBD2 for D (5 bases each). The germline V gene has CDR1 SEHNR and CDR2 FQNEAQ (reference sequence). The CDR3 totals 14 residues. The V and J ends lost 1 base and 1 base respectively, with 7 bases between them. CDR3 sequence reads: CASSLGDVQETQYF. DNA of the CDR3: TGTGCCAGCAGCTTAGGGGACGTCCAAGAGACCCAGTACTTC.

The chain recombines TRBV6-5 with TRBJ2-3; D remains ambiguous. The length of the CDR3 is 13 residues. Germline CDR1 MNHEY, CDR2 SVGAGI. V was cut by 2 bases and J by 2 bases, with 5 bases left in between. CDR3 residues: CASSYPNTDTQYF. Here the CDR3 DNA reads TGTGCCAGCAGTTACCCCAACACAGATACGCAGTATTTT.

The chain carries TRBV6-6 and TRBJ1-4; D is uncertain. This CDR3 has 15 residues. Germline values: CDR1 MNHNY, CDR2 SVGAGI (reference sequence). Deletions cut 2 bases from V and 4 bases from J, with 11 bases between. In DNA form, the CDR3 reads TGTGCCAGCAGTTACGAGGAGGGATTTAATGAAAAACTGTTTTTT. Translated: CASSYEEGFNEKLFF.

The rearrangement uses TRBV28 and TRBJ1-3; no definite D call. Trimming left V 3 bases short and J 0 bases short, with 9 bases between. This CDR3 is 15 amino acids long. The germline gives CDR1 MDHEN, CDR2 SYDVKM. The CDR3 nucleotides read TGTGCCAGCAGTTTGAGTAGGCCCTCTGGAAACACCATATATTTT. This gives the protein CASSLSRPSGNTIYF.